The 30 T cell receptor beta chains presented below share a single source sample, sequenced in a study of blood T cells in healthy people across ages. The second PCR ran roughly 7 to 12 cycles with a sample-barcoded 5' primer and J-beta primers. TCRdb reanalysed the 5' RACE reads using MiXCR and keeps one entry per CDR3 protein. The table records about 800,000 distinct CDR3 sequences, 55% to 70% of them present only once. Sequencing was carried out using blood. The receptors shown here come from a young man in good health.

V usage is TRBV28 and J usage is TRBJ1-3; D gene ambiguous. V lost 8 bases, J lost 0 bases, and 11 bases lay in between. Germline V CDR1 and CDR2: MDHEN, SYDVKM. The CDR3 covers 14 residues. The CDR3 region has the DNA TGTGCCAGCGGAAAATTTGGCTCTGGAAACACCATATATTTT. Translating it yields CASGKFGSGNTIYF.

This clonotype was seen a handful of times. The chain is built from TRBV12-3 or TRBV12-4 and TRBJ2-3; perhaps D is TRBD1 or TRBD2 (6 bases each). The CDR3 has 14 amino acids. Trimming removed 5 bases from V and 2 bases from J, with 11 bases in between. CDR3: CASSTGGLTDTQYF. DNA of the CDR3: TGTGCCAGCAGTACCGGGGGCCTCACAGATACGCAGTATTTT.

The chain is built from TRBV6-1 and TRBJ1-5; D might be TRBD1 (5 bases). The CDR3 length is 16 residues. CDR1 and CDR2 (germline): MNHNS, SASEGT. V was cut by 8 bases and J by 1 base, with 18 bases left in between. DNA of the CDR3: TGTGCCAGCCGGAGTTGGGGCGCGCAAAGCAATCAGCCCCAGCATTTT. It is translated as CASRSWGAQSNQPQHF.

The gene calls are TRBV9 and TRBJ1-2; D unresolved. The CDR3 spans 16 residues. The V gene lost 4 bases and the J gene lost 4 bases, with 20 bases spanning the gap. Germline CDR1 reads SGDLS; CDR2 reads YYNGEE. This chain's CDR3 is CASSRSLGRATYGYTF. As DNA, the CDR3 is TGTGCCAGCAGCCGGTCACTCGGACGGGCAACCTATGGCTACACCTTC.

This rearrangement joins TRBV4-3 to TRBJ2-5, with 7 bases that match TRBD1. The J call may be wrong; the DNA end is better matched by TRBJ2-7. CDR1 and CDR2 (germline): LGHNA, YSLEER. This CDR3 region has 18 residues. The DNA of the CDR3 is TGCGCCAGCAGCCAAGCCCTTACAGGGGCCCCGAAGGACTACGAGCAGTACTTC. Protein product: CASSQALTGAPKDYEQYF.

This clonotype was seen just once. CDR3 sequence: CASRPPLGGFTEAFF. DNA for the CDR3: TGTGCCAGCAGGCCCCCTTTGGGGGGCTTCACTGAAGCTTTCTTT. The V and J genes are TRBV27 and TRBJ1-1, with D maybe TRBD1 (6 bases). V was cut by 6 bases and J by 4 bases, with 18 bases left in between. This CDR3 is 15 amino acids long. Germline CDR1 and CDR2: MNHEY and SMNVEV (reference sequence).

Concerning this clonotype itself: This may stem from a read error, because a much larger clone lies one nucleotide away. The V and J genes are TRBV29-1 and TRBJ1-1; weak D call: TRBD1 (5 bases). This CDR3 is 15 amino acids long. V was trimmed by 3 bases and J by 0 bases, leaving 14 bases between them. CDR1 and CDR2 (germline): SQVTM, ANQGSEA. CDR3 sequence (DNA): TGCAGCGTTGAGGCCGGGGCAGCCATGAACACTGAAGCTTTCTTT. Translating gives CSVEAGAAMNTEAFF.

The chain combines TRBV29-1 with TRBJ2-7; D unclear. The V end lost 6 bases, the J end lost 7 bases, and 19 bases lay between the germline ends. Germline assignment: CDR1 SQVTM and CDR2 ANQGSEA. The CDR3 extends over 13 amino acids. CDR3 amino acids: CSVAPRAPGEQYF. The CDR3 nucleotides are TGCAGCGTCGCCCCTAGGGCCCCTGGGGAGCAGTACTTC.

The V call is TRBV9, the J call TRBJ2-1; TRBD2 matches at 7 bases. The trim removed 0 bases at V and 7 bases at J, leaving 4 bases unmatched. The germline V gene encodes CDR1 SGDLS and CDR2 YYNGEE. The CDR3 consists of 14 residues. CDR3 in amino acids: CASSVVVGGNEQFF. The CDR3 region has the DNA TGTGCCAGCAGCGTAGTGGTGGGGGGGAATGAGCAGTTCTTC.

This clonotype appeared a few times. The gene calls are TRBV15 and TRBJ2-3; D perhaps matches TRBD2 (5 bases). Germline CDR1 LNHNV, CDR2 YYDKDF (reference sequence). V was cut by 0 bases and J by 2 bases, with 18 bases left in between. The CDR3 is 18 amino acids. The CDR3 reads CATSRDRRSVRATDTQYF. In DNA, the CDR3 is TGTGCCACCAGCAGAGATCGTAGAAGCGTGAGGGCCACAGATACGCAGTATTTT.

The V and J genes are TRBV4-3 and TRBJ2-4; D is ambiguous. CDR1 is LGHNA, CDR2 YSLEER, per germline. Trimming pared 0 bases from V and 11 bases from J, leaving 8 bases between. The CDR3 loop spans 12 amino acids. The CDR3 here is CASSQDLGLQYF. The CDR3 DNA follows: TGCGCCAGCAGCCAAGACTTAGGTCTTCAGTACTTC.

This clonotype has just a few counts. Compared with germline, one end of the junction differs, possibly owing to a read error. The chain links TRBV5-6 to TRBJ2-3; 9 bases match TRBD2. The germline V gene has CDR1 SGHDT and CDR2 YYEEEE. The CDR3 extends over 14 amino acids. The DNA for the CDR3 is TGTGCCAGCAGCTTGATCGAGCGGGGGGATATGCAGTATTTT. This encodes CASSLIERGDMQYF.

CDR3 sequence (DNA): TGCAGCGTTGGAGGGGGCGATGCCTACGAGCAGTACTTC. Translation: CSVGGGDAYEQYF. The chain joins TRBV29-1 to TRBJ2-7, with 7 bases identical to TRBD1. Trimming removed 4 bases from V and 2 bases from J; junction bases left unmatched: 5. The CDR3 covers 13 residues. Germline V gene data show CDR1 as SQVTM and CDR2 as ANQGSEA.

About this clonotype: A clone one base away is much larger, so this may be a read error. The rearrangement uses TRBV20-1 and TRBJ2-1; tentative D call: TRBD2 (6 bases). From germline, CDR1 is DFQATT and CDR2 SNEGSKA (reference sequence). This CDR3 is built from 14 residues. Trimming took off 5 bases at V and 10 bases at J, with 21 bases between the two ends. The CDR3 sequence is CSAGISGPGREQFF. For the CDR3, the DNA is TGCAGTGCTGGAATCAGCGGACCTGGGAGGGAGCAGTTCTTC.

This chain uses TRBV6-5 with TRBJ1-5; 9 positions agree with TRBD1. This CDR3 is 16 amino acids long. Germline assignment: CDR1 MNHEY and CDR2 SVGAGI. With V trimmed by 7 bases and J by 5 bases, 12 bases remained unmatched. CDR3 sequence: CASNPRGGQGHQPQHF. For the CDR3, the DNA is TGTGCCAGCAACCCCAGGGGGGGACAGGGACATCAGCCCCAGCATTTT.

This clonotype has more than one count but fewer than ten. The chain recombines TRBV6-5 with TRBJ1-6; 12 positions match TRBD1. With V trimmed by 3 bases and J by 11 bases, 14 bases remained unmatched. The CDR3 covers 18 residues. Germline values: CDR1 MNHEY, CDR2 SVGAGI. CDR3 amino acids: CASSYAPVWDRGRAPLHF. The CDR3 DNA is TGTGCCAGCAGTTATGCCCCGGTCTGGGACAGGGGGCGGGCACCCCTCCACTTT.

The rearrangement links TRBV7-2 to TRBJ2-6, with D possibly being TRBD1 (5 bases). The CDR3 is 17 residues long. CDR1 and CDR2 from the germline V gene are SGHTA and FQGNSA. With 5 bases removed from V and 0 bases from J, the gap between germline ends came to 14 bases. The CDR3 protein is CASSLTGVVSGANVLTF. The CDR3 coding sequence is TGTGCCAGCAGCCTCACAGGTGTTGTCTCTGGGGCCAACGTCCTGACTTTC.

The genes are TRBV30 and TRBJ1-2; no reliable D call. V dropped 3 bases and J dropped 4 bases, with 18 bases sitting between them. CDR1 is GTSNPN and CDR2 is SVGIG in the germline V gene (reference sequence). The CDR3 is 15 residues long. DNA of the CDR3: TGTGCCTGGAGCCAATACGGCGGATTTCCCTATGGCTACACCTTC. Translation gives CAWSQYGGFPYGYTF. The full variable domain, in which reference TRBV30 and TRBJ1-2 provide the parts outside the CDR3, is SQTIHQWPATLVQPVGSPLSLECTVEGTSNPNLYWYRQAAGRGLQLLFYSVGIGQISSEVPQNLSASRPQDRQFILSSKKLLLSDSGFYLCAWSQYGGFPYGYTFGSGTRLTVV.

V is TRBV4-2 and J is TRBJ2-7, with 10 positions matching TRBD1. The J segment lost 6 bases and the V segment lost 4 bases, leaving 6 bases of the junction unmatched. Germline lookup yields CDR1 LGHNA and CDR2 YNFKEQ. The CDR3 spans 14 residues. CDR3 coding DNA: TGTGCCAGCAGCCCGGGCGGGACAGGGGTCGAGCAGTACTTC. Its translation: CASSPGGTGVEQYF.

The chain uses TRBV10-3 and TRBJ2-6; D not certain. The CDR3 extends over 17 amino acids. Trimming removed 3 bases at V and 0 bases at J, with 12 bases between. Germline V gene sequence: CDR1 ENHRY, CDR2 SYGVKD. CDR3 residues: CAISDWAQTSGANVLTF. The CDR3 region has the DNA TGTGCCATCAGTGACTGGGCACAGACCTCTGGGGCCAACGTCCTGACTTTC.

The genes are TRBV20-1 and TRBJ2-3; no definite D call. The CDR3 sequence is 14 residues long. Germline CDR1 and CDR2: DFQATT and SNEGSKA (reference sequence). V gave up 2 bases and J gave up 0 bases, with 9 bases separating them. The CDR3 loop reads CSARFRASTDTQYF. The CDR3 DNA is TGCAGTGCTAGATTCCGGGCTAGCACAGATACGCAGTATTTT.

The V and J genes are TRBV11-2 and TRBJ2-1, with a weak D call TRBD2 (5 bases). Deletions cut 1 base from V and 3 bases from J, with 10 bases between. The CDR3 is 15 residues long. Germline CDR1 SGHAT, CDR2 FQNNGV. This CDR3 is CASSLGAGDYNEQFF. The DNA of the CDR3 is TGTGCCAGCAGCTTAGGTGCCGGGGACTACAATGAGCAGTTCTTC.

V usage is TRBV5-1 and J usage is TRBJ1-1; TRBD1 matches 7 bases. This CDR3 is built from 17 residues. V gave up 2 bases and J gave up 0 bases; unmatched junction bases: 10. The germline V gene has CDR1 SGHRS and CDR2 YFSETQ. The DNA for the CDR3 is TGCGCCAGCAGCTTTATGGGGGACAGCGTCATGAACACTGAAGCTTTCTTT. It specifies CASSFMGDSVMNTEAFF. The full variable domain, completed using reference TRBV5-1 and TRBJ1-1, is KAGVTQTPRYLIKTRGQQVTLSCSPISGHRSVSWYQQTPGQGLQFLFEYFSETQRNKGNFPGRFSGRQFSNSRSEMNVSTLELGDSALYLCASSFMGDSVMNTEAFFGQGTRLTVV.

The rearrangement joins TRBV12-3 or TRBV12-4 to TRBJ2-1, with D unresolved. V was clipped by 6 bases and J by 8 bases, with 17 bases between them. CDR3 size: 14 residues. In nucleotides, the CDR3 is TGTGCCAGCAGCCCCCCGCCTGTCCCGGATGAGCAGTTCTTC. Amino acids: CASSPPPVPDEQFF.

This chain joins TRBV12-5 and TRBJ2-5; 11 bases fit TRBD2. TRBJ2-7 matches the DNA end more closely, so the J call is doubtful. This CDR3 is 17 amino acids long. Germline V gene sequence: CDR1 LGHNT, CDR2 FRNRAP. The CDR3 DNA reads TGTGCTAGTGGTTTGGTAAGCGTAGCGGGGGGGGAATACGAGCAGTACTTC. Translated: CASGLVSVAGGEYEQYF.

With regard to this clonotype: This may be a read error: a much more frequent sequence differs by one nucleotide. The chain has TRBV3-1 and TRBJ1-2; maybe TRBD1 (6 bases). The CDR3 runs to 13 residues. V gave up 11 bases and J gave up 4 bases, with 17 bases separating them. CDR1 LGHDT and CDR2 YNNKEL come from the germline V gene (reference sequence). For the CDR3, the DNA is TGTGCCTGCACCACGACAGGAGCCTATGGCTACACCTTC. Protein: CACTTTGAYGYTF.

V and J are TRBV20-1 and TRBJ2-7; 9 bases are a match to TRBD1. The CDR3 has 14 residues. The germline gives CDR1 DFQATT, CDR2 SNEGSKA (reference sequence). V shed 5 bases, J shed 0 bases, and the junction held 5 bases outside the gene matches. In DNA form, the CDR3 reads TGCAGTGCTCCCAGACAGGGGGGCTCCTACGAGCAGTACTTC. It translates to CSAPRQGGSYEQYF.

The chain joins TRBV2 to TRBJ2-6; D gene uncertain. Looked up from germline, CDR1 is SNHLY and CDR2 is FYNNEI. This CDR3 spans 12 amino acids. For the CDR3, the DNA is TGTACCGGCAGTGAATACTTTAACGTCCTGACTTTC. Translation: CTGSEYFNVLTF.

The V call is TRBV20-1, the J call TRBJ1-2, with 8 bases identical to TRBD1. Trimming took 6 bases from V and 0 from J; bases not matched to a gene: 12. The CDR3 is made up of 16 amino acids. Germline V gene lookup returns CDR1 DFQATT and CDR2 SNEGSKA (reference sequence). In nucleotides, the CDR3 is TGCAGTGCGGGCGACAGGGGCGTTACAGCTAACTATGGCTACACCTTC. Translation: CSAGDRGVTANYGYTF.

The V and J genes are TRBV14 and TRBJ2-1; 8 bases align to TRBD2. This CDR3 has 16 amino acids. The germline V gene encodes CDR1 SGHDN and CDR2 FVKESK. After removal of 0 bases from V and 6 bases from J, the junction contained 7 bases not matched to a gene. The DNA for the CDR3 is TGTGCCAGCAGCCAAGAGAGTAGCGGGGCTATCAATGAGCAGTTCTTC. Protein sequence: CASSQESSGAINEQFF.